Below are 8 T cell receptor beta chains sequenced from a single sample in a study of neurological immune-mediated disorders. TCRdb fed the 5' RACE reads into MiXCR, producing one record per CDR3 protein. The sample holds some 78,000 distinct CDR3 sequences, about 5% seen once. Sequencing input: PBMCs. These receptors came from a woman in her 30s with multiple sclerosis.

This clonotype showed up many times. The chain has TRBV6-2 or TRBV6-3 and TRBJ2-5, with 7 bases lining up with TRBD1. This CDR3 has 17 residues. V shed 0 bases, J shed 2 bases, and the junction held 9 bases outside the gene matches. Germline V gene sequence: CDR1 MNHEY, CDR2 SVGEGT. The CDR3 coding sequence is TGTGCCAGCAGTTACTCGATAGCAGGGGGTGGACAAGAGACCCAGTACTTC. Translation gives CASSYSIAGGGQETQYF.

About this clonotype: A clone one base away is much larger, so this may be a read error. This chain connects TRBV10-2 to TRBJ2-2; D may match TRBD1 or TRBD2 (5 bases each). CDR1 and CDR2 (germline): WSHSY, SAAADI. This CDR3 contains 14 residues. This chain's CDR3 is CASSFSRDAGALFF. The CDR3 DNA reads TGCGCCAGCAGTTTTTCCCGGGACGCCGGGGCGCTGTTTTTT.

In this sample, this clonotype turned up many times. The chain recombines TRBV20-1 with TRBJ1-5, with D perhaps TRBD1 (5 bases). CDR3 length: 16 residues. V lost 7 bases and J 1 base, leaving 20 bases between the germline ends. CDR1 is DFQATT, CDR2 SNEGSKA, per germline (reference sequence). The CDR3 DNA follows: TGCAGTGTTCCGATACAGGCCGGAGGGAGCAATCAGCCCCAGCATTTT. Its protein product is CSVPIQAGGSNQPQHF.

In its sample, this clonotype was seen many times. The rearrangement links TRBV3-1 to TRBJ2-7; D is undetermined. With 0 bases removed from V and 7 bases from J, the gap between germline ends came to 7 bases. The germline gives CDR1 LGHDT, CDR2 YNNKEL (reference sequence). The CDR3 consists of 12 residues. The CDR3 coding sequence is TGTGCCAGCAGCCAAGATTCACGGGAGCAGTACGTC. Its translation is CASSQDSREQYV.

This clonotype occurred a few times. This chain connects TRBV5-1 to TRBJ2-7; D could derive from TRBD1 or TRBD2 (6 bases each). The V gene's germline CDR1 is SGHRS and CDR2 YFSETQ. V was cut by 4 bases and J by 3 bases, with 20 bases left in between. This CDR3 is built from 16 residues. In DNA, the CDR3 is TGCGCCAGCAGCGCGGGACACGTTAGGGGAAGCTACGAGCAGTACTTC. The encoded protein is CASSAGHVRGSYEQYF.

This clonotype has just a few counts. The genes are TRBV20-1 and TRBJ2-7; 11 nucleotides match TRBD2. The CDR3 is 13 residues long. Germline V gene sequence: CDR1 DFQATT, CDR2 SNEGSKA (reference sequence). V dropped 3 bases and J dropped 4; count of bases not matched to a gene: 2. CDR3 protein: CSARTSGTYEQYF. CDR3 DNA sequence: TGCAGTGCTAGGACTAGCGGGACGTACGAGCAGTACTTC.

At least ten counts were recorded for this clonotype. The chain recombines TRBV12-3 or TRBV12-4 with TRBJ2-5, with D tentatively TRBD1 or TRBD2 (5 bases each). V lost 2 bases and J 4 bases, leaving 20 bases between the germline ends. The CDR3 loop spans 17 amino acids. This chain's CDR3 is CASSLLLRDLGVETQYF. In DNA, the CDR3 is TGTGCCAGCAGTTTACTTCTTCGGGACCTGGGTGTAGAGACCCAGTACTTC.

This clonotype was picked up many times. The chain employs TRBV2 and TRBJ2-1; 11 nucleotides match TRBD2. From germline, CDR1 is SNHLY and CDR2 FYNNEI. V was clipped by 5 bases and J by 10 bases; unmatched bases: 7. This CDR3 has 14 residues. CDR3 protein: CASSIYRTSGEQFF. CDR3 in DNA: TGTGCCAGCAGTATTTACCGGACTAGCGGGGAGCAGTTCTTC.